This paragraph covers one T cell receptor (beta chain) sequence. Its target is not known. These data come from a study of vaccination effects on CD4 cells after COVID-19. Using immunoSEQ multiplex PCR, the repertoire was profiled, and TCRdb retains in-frame clones only, with some absent. This table holds 70,000 or so clones, around 72% found once. Antigen-specific CD4+ T cells expanded by the ViraFEST assay with viral peptide pools were then sequenced. Subsequent to a culture period of about ten days, CD4+ T cells were isolated. Between March and December 2020, the person had a SARS-CoV-2 infection that PCR confirmed. Notes on the study in general: Researchers reported few convalescent patients and no early post-infection timepoints in the study.

The sequence derives from a human donor who had a prior SARS-CoV-2 infection. The material was CD4+ T cells from PBMCs cultured with HIV peptides, obtained before COVID-19 vaccination. Subset reported: HIV-1 Nef peptide pool negative control/reference culture.

CDR3 region: CASRPGTGTEAFF. The CDR3 DNA follows: TGTGCCAGCAGGCCCGGGACAGGCACTGAAGCTTTCTTT. The chain uses TRBV5-4 and TRBJ1-1; the match to TRBD1 covers 8 bases. The length of the CDR3 is 13 residues. Germline loops: CDR1 SGHNT, CDR2 YYREEE (reference sequence). Losses at the gene ends were 5 bases for V and 4 bases for J; bases not matched to a gene: 4. Combining the CDR3 with reference TRBV5-4 and TRBJ1-1 gives the whole variable domain ETGVTQSPTHLIKTRGQQVTLRCSSQSGHNTVSWYQQALGQGPQFIFQYYREEENGRGNFPPRFSGLQFPNYSSELNVNALELDDSALYLCASRPGTGTEAFFGQGTRLTVV.